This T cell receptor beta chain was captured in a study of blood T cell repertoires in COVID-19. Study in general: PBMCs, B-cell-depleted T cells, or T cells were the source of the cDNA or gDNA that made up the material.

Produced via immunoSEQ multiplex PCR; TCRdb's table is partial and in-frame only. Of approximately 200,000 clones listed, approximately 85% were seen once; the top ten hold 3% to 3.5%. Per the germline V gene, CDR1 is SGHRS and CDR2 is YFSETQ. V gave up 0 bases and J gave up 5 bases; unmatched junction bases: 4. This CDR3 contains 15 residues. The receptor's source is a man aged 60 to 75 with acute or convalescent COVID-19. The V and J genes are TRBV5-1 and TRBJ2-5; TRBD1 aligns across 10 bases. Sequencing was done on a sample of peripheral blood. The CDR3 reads CASSLAGTGVETQYF. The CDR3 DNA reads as TGCGCCAGCAGCTTGGCCGGGACAGGGGTGGAGACCCAGTACTTC.